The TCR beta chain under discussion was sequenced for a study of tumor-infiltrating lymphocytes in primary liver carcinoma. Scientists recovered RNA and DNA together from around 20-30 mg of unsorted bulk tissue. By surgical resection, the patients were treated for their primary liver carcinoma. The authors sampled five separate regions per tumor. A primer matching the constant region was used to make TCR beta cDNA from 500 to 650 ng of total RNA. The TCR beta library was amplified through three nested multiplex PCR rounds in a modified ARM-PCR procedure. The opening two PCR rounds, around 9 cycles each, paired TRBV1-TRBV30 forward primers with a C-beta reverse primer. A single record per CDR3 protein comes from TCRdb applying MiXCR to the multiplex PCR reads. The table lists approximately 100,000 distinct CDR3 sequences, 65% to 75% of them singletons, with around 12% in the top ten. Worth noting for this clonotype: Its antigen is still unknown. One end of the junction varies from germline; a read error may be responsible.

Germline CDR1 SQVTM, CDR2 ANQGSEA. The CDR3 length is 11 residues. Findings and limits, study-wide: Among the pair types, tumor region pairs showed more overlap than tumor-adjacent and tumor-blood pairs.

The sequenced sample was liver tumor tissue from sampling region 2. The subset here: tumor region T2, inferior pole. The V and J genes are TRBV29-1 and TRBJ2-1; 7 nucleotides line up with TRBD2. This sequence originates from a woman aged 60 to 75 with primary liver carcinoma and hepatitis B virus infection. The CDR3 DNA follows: TGCAACGTTGATCGGGGGGATGAGCAGTTCTTC. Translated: CNVDRGDEQFF.